These T cell receptor beta chains were read from a single sample in a study of T-cell memory formation after mild COVID-19. TCRdb called the 5' RACE reads again in MiXCR, with one record for every CDR3 protein. In the table there are just over 200,000 distinct CDR3 sequences, 9% to 10% of which are singletons. The sample taken for sequencing was PBMCs or a T cell subset sorted from them (not recorded which). The receptors here all came from a man between 18 and 35 years old who had mild COVID-19 (a few samples of this study predate the infection). Cell type and time point are not known. Both conserved end residues are part of each CDR3.

TRBJ2-1 TRBV2 CASSDVGGALYNEQFF
TRBJ2-5 TRBV18 CASSPPGQGWYQETQYF
TRBJ2-7 TRBV5-4 CASRGDRVYEQYF
TRBJ2-3 TRBV7-7 CASSPGVALDTQYF
TRBJ1-5 TRBV5-1 CASSTGDSNQPQHF
TRBJ2-7 TRBV7-2 CASTGGGSYEQYF
TRBJ2-5 TRBV5-6 CASSLWGETQYF
TRBJ1-4 TRBV5-1 CASSLPSNEKLFF
TRBJ2-7 TRBV5-1 CASSKGQEAYEQYF
TRBJ1-1 TRBV9 CASSFRTGTEAFF
TRBJ1-2 TRBV11-2 CASSLQGYVRNGYTF
TRBJ2-5 TRBV7-9 CASSVYRDRRQETQYF
TRBJ2-3 TRBV4-1 CASSQEVVGSLPQYF
TRBJ1-2 TRBV12-3/TRBV12-4 CASSPRDSHYGYTF
TRBJ1-6 TRBV7-2 CASSLNRSYNSPLHF
TRBJ1-5 TRBV7-8 CASSPLSGFKGQHF
TRBJ1-2 TRBV7-9 CASSFLAWRDGYTF
TRBJ1-1 TRBV6-5 CASTRSVRDTEAFF
TRBJ1-1 TRBV7-2 CASSLVGGPTEAFF
TRBJ2-5 TRBV3-1 CASSQEARHRGALDPEIQYF
TRBJ1-5 TRBV24-1 CATSDPAEGGINQPQHF
TRBJ1-2 TRBV7-9 CASSLRDGIDYTF
TRBJ2-1 TRBV7-2 CASSLGQNNEQFF
TRBJ1-1 TRBV6-5 CASSQGGTNTEAFF
TRBJ1-6 TRBV7-2 CASSFLGGTYNSPLHF
TRBJ2-1 TRBV10-3 CAISDSSLRGNEQFF
TRBJ1-4 TRBV12-3/TRBV12-4 CASSGDRNNEKLFF